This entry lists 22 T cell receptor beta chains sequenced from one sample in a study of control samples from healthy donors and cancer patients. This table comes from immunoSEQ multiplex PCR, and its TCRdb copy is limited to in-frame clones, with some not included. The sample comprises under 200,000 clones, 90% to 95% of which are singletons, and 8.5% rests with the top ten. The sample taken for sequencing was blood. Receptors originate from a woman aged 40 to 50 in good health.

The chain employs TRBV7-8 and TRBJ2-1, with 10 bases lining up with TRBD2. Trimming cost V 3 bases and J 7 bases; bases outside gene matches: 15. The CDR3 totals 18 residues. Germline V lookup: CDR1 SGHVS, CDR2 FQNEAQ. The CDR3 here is CASSFGRWPSGGVNEQFF. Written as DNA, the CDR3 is TGTGCCAGCAGCTTCGGGAGGTGGCCTAGCGGGGGAGTAAATGAGCAGTTCTTC.

CDR3 loop: CASSATGSNYGYTF. The CDR3 DNA follows: TGTGCCAGCAGCGCGACAGGGTCTAACTATGGCTACACCTTC. The chain carries TRBV7-9 and TRBJ1-2; 7 nucleotides line up with TRBD1. Germline loops: CDR1 SEHNR, CDR2 FQNEAQ (reference sequence). The V gene end was trimmed by 5 bases and the J gene end by 0 bases; junction bases not matched to a gene: 3. This CDR3 has 14 amino acids.

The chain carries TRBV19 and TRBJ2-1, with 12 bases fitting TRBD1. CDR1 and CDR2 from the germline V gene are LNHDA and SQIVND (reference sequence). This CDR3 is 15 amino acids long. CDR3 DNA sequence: TGTGCTTCTGGGGGACAGGGGGCTCCCTACAATGAGCAGTTCTTC. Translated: CASGGQGAPYNEQFF. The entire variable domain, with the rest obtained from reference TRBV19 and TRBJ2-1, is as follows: DGGITQSPKYLFRKEGQNVTLSCEQNLNHDAMYWYRQDPGQGLRLIYYSQIVNDFQKGDIAEGYSVSREKKESFPLTVTSAQKNPTAFYLCASGGQGAPYNEQFFGPGTRLTVL.

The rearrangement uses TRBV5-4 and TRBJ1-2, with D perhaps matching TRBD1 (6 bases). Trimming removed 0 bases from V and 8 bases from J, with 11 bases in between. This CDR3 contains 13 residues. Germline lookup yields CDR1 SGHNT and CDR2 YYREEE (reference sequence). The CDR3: CASSLVAGGGYTF. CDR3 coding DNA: TGTGCCAGCAGCTTGGTCGCGGGGGGCGGCTACACCTTC. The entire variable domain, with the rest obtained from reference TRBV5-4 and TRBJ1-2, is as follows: ETGVTQSPTHLIKTRGQQVTLRCSSQSGHNTVSWYQQALGQGPQFIFQYYREEENGRGNFPPRFSGLQFPNYSSELNVNALELDDSALYLCASSLVAGGGYTFGSGTRLTVV.

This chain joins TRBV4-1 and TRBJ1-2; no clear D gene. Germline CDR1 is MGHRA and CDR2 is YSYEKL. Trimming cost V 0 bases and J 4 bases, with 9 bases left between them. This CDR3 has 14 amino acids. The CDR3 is CASSQDLSGYGYTF. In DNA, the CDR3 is TGCGCCAGCAGCCAAGATCTGTCAGGCTATGGCTACACCTTC.

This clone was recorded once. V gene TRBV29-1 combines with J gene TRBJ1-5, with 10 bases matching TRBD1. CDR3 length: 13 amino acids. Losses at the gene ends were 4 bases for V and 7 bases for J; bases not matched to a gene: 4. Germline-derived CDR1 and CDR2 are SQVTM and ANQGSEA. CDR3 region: CSVGTGGKQPQHF. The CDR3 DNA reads TGCAGCGTTGGGACAGGGGGGAAACAGCCCCAGCATTTT. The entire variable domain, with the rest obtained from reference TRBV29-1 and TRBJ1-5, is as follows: SAVISQKPSRDICQRGTSLTIQCQVDSQVTMMFWYRQQPGQSLTLIATANQGSEATYESGFVIDKFPISRPNLTFSTLTVSNMSPEDSSIYLCSVGTGGKQPQHFGDGTRLSIL.

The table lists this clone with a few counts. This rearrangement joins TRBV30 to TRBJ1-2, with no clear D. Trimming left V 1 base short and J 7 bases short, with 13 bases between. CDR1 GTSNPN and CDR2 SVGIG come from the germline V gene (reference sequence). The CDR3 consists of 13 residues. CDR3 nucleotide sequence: TGTGCCTGGAGTGCTGACGGGTTGGGTGGCTACACCTTC. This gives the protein CAWSADGLGGYTF.

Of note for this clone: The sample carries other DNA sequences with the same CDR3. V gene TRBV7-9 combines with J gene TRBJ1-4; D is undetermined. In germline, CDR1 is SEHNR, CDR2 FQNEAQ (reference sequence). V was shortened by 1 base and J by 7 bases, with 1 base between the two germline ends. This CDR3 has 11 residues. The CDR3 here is CASSLVEKLFF. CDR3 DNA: TGTGCCAGCAGCTTAGTTGAAAAACTGTTTTTT.

Here the CDR3 DNA reads TGCGCCAGCAGCGTACAACAGGGGGCTGGCTATGGCTACACCTTC. It is translated as CASSVQQGAGYGYTF. This chain links TRBV5-1 with TRBJ1-2; TRBD1 matches 9 bases. Per the germline V gene, CDR1 is SGHRS and CDR2 is YFSETQ. V gave up 4 bases and J gave up 4 bases; unmatched junction bases: 8. The CDR3 covers 15 residues.

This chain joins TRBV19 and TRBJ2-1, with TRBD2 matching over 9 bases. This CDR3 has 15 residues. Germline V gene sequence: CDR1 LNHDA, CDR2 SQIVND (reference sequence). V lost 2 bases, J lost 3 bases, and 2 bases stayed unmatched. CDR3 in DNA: TGTGCCAGTAGTATATGGACTAGCGACTACAATGAGCAGTTCTTC. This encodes CASSIWTSDYNEQFF.

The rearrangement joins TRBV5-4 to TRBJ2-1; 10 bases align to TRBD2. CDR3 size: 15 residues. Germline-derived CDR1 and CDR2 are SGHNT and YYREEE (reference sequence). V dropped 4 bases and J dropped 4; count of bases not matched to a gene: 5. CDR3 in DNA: TGTGCCAGCAGCGCAGGACTAGCGGAGTACAATGAGCAGTTCTTC. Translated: CASSAGLAEYNEQFF.

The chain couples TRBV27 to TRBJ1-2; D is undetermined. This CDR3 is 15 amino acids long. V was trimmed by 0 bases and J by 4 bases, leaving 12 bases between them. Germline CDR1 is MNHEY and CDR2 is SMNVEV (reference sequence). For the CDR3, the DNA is TGTGCCAGCAGTTTATCAATGGCGGGGAGCTATGGCTACACCTTC. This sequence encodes CASSLSMAGSYGYTF.

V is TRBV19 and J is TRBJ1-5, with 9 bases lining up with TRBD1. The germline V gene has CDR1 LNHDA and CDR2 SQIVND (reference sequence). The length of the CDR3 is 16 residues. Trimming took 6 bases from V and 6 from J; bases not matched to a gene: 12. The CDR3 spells CASSDRDRVLLQPQHF. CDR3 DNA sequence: TGTGCCAGTAGCGACCGGGACAGGGTCCTCCTTCAGCCCCAGCATTTT.

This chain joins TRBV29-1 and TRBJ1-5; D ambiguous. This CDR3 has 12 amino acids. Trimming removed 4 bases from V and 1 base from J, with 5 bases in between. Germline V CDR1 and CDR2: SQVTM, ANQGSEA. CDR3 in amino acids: CSVGSSNQPQHF. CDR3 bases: TGCAGCGTTGGGTCAAGCAATCAGCCCCAGCATTTT.

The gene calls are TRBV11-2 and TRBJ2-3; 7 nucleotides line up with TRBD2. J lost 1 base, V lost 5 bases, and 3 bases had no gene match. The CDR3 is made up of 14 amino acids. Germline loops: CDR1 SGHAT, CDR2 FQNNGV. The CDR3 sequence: CASSRGGRTDTQYF. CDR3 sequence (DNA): TGTGCCAGCAGCCGCGGGGGTCGCACAGATACGCAGTATTTT.

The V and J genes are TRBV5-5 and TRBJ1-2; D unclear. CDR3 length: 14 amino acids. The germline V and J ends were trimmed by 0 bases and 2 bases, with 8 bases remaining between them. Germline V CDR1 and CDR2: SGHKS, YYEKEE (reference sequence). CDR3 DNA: TGTGCCAGCAGCTTGGCTGGGAACAACTATGGCTACACCTTC. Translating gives CASSLAGNNYGYTF.

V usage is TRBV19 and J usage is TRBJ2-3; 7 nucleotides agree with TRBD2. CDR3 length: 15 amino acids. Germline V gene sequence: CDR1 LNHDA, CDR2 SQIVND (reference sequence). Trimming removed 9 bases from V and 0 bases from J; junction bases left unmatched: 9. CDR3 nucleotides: TGTGCCAGCAACACGGGGGGAACTAGCACAGATACGCAGTATTTT. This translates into CASNTGGTSTDTQYF.

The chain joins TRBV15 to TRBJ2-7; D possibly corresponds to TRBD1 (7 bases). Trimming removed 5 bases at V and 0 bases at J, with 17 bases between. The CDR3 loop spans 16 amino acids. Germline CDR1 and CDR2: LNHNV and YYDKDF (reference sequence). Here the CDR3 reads CATSGGTAVYSYEQYF. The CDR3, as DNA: TGTGCCACCAGCGGGGGGACAGCTGTTTACTCCTACGAGCAGTACTTC.

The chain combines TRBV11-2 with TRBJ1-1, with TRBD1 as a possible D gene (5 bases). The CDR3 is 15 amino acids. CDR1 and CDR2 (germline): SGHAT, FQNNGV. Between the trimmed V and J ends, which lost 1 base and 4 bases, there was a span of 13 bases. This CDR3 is CASSLVKGPGTEAFF. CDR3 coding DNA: TGTGCCAGCAGCTTAGTTAAGGGGCCGGGCACTGAAGCTTTCTTT.

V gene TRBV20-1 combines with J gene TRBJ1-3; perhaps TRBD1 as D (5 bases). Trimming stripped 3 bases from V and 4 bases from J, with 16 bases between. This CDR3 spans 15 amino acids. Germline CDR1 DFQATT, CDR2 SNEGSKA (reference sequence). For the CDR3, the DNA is TGCAGTGCTAGTAGGGGACGGGTTACGGGAAACACCATATATTTT. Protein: CSASRGRVTGNTIYF.

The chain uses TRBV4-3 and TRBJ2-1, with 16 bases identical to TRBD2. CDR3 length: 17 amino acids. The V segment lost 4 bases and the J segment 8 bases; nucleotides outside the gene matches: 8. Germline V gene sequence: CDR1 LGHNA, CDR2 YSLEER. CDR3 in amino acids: CASSPGTSGRAEDEQFF. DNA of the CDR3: TGCGCCAGCAGCCCCGGGACTAGCGGGAGGGCCGAAGATGAGCAGTTCTTC.

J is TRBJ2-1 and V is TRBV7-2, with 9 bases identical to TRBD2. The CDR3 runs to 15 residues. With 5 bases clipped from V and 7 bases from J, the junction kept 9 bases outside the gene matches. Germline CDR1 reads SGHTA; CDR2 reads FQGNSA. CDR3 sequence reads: CASSPIAGVGNEQFF. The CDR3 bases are TGTGCCAGCAGCCCCATAGCGGGGGTGGGGAATGAGCAGTTCTTC.